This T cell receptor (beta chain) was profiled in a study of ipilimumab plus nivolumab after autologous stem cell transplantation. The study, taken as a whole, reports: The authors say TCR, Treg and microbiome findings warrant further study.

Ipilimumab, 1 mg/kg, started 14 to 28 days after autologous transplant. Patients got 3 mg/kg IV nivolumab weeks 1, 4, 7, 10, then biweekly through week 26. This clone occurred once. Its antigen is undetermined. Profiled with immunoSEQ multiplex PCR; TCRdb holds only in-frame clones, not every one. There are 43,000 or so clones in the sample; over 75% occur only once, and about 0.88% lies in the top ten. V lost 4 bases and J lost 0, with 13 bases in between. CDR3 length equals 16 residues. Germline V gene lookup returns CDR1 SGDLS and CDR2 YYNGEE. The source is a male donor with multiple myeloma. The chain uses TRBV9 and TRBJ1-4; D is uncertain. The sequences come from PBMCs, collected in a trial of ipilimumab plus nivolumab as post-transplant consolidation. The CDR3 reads CASSPSPAATNEKLFF. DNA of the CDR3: TGTGCCAGCAGCCCCTCGCCCGCTGCAACTAATGAAAAACTGTTTTTT.